Below are 3 T cell receptor beta chains sequenced from a single sample in a study of T-cell reconstitution after alpha-beta-depleted transplantation in children. Unique molecular identifiers were used in preparing the TCRbeta library. TCRdb reanalysed the PCR reads using MiXCR and keeps one entry per CDR3 protein. The table has under 350,000 distinct CDR3 sequences, about a tenth seen once; the top ten hold over 9%. Specimen: PBMCs from the stem cell graft donor, collected from the stem cell graft. These receptors all come from a human donor who donated a stem cell graft to a child with SCID.

In its sample, this clonotype was seen many times. V usage is TRBV3-1 and J usage is TRBJ1-2; 8 bases are a match to TRBD1. The CDR3 sequence is 14 residues long. Unmatched junction bases numbered 4, after V lost 4 bases and J lost 3 bases. Germline loops: CDR1 LGHDT, CDR2 YNNKEL (reference sequence). Here the CDR3 DNA reads TGTGCCAGCAGCCTCCTGGACAGGGACTATGGCTACACCTTC. Its translation: CASSLLDRDYGYTF.

This clonotype appeared a few times. The V call is TRBV7-2, the J call TRBJ2-2; 8 bases line up with TRBD1. Germline CDR1 and CDR2: SGHTA and FQGNSA. This CDR3 has 17 residues. Trimming at V came to 1 base and at J to 6 bases, leaving 10 bases not matched to a gene. The CDR3 protein is CASSLGLAQGVPGELFF. DNA for the CDR3: TGTGCCAGCAGCTTAGGGCTAGCACAGGGGGTCCCCGGGGAGCTGTTTTTT.

This clonotype occurred many times. The chain links TRBV12-3 or TRBV12-4 to TRBJ1-1; D is unclear. V was shortened by 6 bases and J by 1 base, with 12 bases between the two germline ends. This CDR3 has 14 amino acids. CDR3 bases: TGTGCCAGCAGACCGGGCACTTGGAACACTGAAGCTTTCTTT. This encodes CASRPGTWNTEAFF.